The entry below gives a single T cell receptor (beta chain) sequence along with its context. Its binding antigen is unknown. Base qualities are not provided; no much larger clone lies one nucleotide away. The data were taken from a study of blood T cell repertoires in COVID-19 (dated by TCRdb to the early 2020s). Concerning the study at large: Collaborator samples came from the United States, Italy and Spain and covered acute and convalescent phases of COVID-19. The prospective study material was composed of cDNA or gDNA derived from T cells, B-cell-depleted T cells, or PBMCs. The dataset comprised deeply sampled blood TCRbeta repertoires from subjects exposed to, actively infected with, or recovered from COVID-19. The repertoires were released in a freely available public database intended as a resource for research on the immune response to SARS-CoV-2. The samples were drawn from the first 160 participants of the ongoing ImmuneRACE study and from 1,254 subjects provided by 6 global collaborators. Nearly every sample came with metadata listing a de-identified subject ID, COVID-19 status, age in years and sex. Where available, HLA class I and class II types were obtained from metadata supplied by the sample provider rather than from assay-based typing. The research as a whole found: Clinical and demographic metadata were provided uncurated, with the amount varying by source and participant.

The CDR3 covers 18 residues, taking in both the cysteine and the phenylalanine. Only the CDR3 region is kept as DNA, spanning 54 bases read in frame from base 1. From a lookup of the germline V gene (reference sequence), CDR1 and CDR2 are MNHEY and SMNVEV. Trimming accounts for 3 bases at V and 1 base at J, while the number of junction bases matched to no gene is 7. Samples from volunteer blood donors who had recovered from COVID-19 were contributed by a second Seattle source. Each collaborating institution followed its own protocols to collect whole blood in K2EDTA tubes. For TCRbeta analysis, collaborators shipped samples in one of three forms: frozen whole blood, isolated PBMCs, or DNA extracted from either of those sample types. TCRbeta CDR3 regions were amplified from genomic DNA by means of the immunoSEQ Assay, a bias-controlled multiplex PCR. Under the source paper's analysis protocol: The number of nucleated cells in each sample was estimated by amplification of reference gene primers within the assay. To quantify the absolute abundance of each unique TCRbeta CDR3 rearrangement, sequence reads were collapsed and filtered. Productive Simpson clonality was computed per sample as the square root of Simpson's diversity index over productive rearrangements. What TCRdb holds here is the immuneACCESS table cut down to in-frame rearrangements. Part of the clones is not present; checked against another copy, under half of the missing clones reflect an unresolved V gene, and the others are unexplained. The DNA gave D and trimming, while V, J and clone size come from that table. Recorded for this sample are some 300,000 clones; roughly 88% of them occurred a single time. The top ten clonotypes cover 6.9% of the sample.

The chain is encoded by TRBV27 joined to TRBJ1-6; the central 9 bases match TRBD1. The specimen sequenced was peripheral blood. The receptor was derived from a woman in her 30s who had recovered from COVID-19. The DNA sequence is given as TGTGCCAGCAGTTTCGGGGGACAGGGACGGTCCTATAATTCACCCCTCCACTTT. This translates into CASSFGGQGRSYNSPLHF.